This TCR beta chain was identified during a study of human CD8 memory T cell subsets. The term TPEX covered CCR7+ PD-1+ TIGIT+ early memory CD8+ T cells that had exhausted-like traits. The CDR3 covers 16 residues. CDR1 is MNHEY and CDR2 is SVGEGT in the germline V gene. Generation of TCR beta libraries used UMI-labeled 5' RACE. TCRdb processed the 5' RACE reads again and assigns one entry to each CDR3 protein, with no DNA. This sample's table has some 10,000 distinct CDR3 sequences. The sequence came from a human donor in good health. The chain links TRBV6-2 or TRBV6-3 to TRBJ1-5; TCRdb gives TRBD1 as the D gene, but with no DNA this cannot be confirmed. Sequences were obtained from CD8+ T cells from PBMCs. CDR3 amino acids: CASRQDRGHSNQPQHF.